The 27 T cell receptor beta chains given below trace back to one sample, sequenced in a study of blood T cell repertoires in COVID-19. Sequencing was performed with immunoSEQ multiplex PCR; in TCRdb, only in-frame clones are kept and a portion is missing. The data show 35,000 to 55,000 clones, about 91% seen once. The sequencing sample was made of peripheral blood. The receptor source for this set is a human donor in a cohort sampled during active COVID-19.

The V and J genes are TRBV6-2 or TRBV6-3 and TRBJ2-3; 9 positions agree with TRBD2. The CDR3 spans 14 residues. Trimming at V came to 6 bases and at J to 6 bases, leaving 7 bases not matched to a gene. Germline V gene data show CDR1 as MNHEY and CDR2 as SVGEGT. CDR3 sequence reads: CASSSRLAVDTQYF. The CDR3 DNA follows: TGTGCCAGCAGCTCCCGACTAGCGGTTGATACGCAGTATTTT.

The rearrangement joins TRBV19 to TRBJ2-3; 12 bases line up with TRBD2. This CDR3 region has 16 residues. Trimming took 5 bases from V and 3 from J; bases not matched to a gene: 6. Germline lookup yields CDR1 LNHDA and CDR2 SQIVND (reference sequence). CDR3 sequence: CASSGGLAGFTDTQYF. The CDR3 DNA reads TGTGCCAGTAGTGGAGGACTAGCGGGGTTTACAGATACGCAGTATTTT.

J is TRBJ1-6 and V is TRBV7-2, with D possibly TRBD1 on 6 matching bases. This CDR3 comprises 17 residues. Germline V gene sequence: CDR1 SGHTA, CDR2 FQGNSA. The ends were cut back, 6 bases at V and 0 bases at J, with 15 bases in the middle. CDR3: CASRLLADSSYNSPLHF. CDR3 nucleotide sequence: TGTGCCAGCAGGTTACTTGCGGACAGCTCCTATAATTCACCCCTCCACTTT. The full variable domain, its missing parts supplied by reference TRBV7-2 and TRBJ1-6, is GAGVSQSPSNKVTEKGKDVELRCDPISGHTALYWYRQSLGQGLEFLIYFQGNSAPDKSGLPSDRFSAERTGGSVSTLTIQRTQQEDSAVYLCASRLLADSSYNSPLHFGNGTRLTVT.

The chain recombines TRBV7-3 with TRBJ1-1; possibly TRBD1 for D (5 bases). CDR1 and CDR2 (germline): SGHTA, FQGTGA. With 2 bases removed from V and 4 bases from J, the gap between germline ends came to 11 bases. The CDR3 is made up of 14 amino acids. CDR3 amino acids: CASSLAGMGTEAFF. The CDR3 coding sequence is TGTGCCAGCAGCTTAGCAGGGATGGGCACTGAAGCTTTCTTT.

This clone was detected only a few times. The junction departs from germline at one end; a sequencing error may be responsible. This rearrangement joins TRBV7-7 to TRBJ1-5, with D hard to call. The germline V gene encodes CDR1 SSHAT and CDR2 FNYEAQ (reference sequence). The CDR3 extends over 14 amino acids. The CDR3 region has the DNA TGTGCTAGCAGCCCCGGGGAGGGCAGTCAGCCCCAGCATTTT. It encodes CASSPGEGSQPQHF.

The chain recombines TRBV7-2 with TRBJ1-1; the match to TRBD1 covers 11 bases. Germline V lookup: CDR1 SGHTA, CDR2 FQGNSA. With 0 bases clipped from V and 6 bases from J, the junction kept 3 bases outside the gene matches. The CDR3 loop spans 15 amino acids. CDR3 bases: TGTGCCAGCAGCTTAGCCGGGACAGGGGGGTCTGAAGCTTTCTTT. Residues: CASSLAGTGGSEAFF.

The V call is TRBV7-9, the J call TRBJ1-1, with TRBD1 matching over 9 bases. Germline CDR1 is SEHNR and CDR2 is FQNEAQ (reference sequence). Unmatched junction bases numbered 15, after V lost 5 bases and J lost 5 bases. This CDR3 contains 17 residues. Here the CDR3 DNA reads TGTGCCAGCAGCGGAGTCCCGGGACAGGGATCGGGAACTGAAGCTTTCTTT. It codes for CASSGVPGQGSGTEAFF.

This clone counts as medium-sized. This rearrangement joins TRBV7-9 to TRBJ2-7; weak D call: TRBD1 (5 bases). The germline CDR1 and CDR2 sequences are SEHNR and FQNEAQ (reference sequence). Trimming left V 4 bases short and J 3 bases short, with 10 bases between. CDR3 length: 13 residues. The CDR3 DNA is TGTGCCAGCAGCTCGGACAACCTCTACGAGCAGTACTTC. This codes for CASSSDNLYEQYF.

The chain carries TRBV4-3 and TRBJ1-6, with D unclear. This CDR3 comprises 16 residues. Germline V gene lookup returns CDR1 LGHNA and CDR2 YSLEER. V gave up 1 base and J gave up 3 bases, with 10 bases separating them. CDR3 amino acids: CASSQGSRHYNSPLHF. CDR3 in DNA: TGCGCCAGCAGCCAAGGGTCGCGGCACTATAATTCACCCCTCCACTTT.

This clone showed up just once. This chain connects TRBV7-9 to TRBJ2-1; 7 bases map to TRBD1. The CDR3 spans 14 residues. The V segment lost 6 bases and the J segment 5 bases; nucleotides outside the gene matches: 7. Per the germline V gene, CDR1 is SEHNR and CDR2 is FQNEAQ (reference sequence). The CDR3 DNA reads TGTGCCAGCAGTTCAACCGGGACAGACAATGAGCAGTTCTTC. Translation gives CASSSTGTDNEQFF.

This chain uses TRBV9 with TRBJ2-7; TRBD1 matches at 10 bases. Germline assignment: CDR1 SGDLS and CDR2 YYNGEE. The CDR3 consists of 14 residues. The J segment lost 5 bases and the V segment lost 3 bases, leaving 5 bases of the junction unmatched. CDR3 sequence reads: CASSGQGQGHEQYF. The CDR3 coding sequence is TGTGCCAGCAGCGGTCAGGGACAGGGGCACGAGCAGTACTTC. The whole variable domain, filled in from reference TRBV9 and TRBJ2-7, reads DSGVTQTPKHLITATGQRVTLRCSPRSGDLSVYWYQQSLDQGLQFLIQYYNGEERAKGNILERFSAQQFPDLHSELNLSSLELGDSALYFCASSGQGQGHEQYFGPGTRLTVT.

This clone was detected only a few times. CDR3 bases: TGTGCCTGGAGCTCAGGACAGGGGATCTCCTACGAGCAGTACTTC. Encoded protein: CAWSSGQGISYEQYF. The genes are TRBV30 and TRBJ2-7, with 9 positions matching TRBD1. CDR1 and CDR2 from the germline V gene are GTSNPN and SVGIG (reference sequence). This CDR3 has 15 residues. Losses at the gene ends were 3 bases for V and 0 bases for J; bases not matched to a gene: 6.

The chain recombines TRBV28 with TRBJ2-1; 12 positions agree with TRBD1. This CDR3 spans 13 amino acids. Germline V gene lookup returns CDR1 MDHEN and CDR2 SYDVKM. The ends lost 5 bases at V and 14 bases at J; junction bases unmatched: 7. CDR3 sequence: CASSPPGQGAEFF. In nucleotides, the CDR3 is TGTGCCAGCAGTCCACCGGGACAGGGGGCTGAGTTCTTC.

The chain carries TRBV5-6 and TRBJ2-7; D ambiguous. The CDR3 totals 12 residues. V was cut by 2 bases and J by 7 bases, with 10 bases left in between. Per the germline V gene, CDR1 is SGHDT and CDR2 is YYEEEE. The CDR3 DNA follows: TGTGCCAGCAGCTTTCCGGCGCGGGAGCAGTACTTC. The encoded protein is CASSFPAREQYF.

This chain links TRBV9 with TRBJ2-3; 10 bases are shared with TRBD2. The germline V gene encodes CDR1 SGDLS and CDR2 YYNGEE. V gave up 7 bases and J gave up 4 bases; unmatched junction bases: 9. The CDR3 has 15 amino acids. The CDR3 coding sequence is TGTGCCAGCGGCCCTTCCGGGACTAGCGCAGATACGCAGTATTTT. It translates to CASGPSGTSADTQYF.

The chain employs TRBV3-1 (or the pseudogene TRBV3-2) and TRBJ1-2; D gene unclear. Deletions cut 0 bases from V and 0 bases from J, with 8 bases between. The germline CDR1 and CDR2 sequences are LGHDT and YNNKEL (reference sequence). There are 15 residues in the CDR3. The CDR3 nucleotides are TGTGCCAGCAGCCAAGATTTGGGCTCTAACTATGGCTACACCTTC. Encoded protein: CASSQDLGSNYGYTF.

This chain links TRBV3-1 (or the pseudogene TRBV3-2) with TRBJ2-5; D is perhaps TRBD2 (5 bases). The V end lost 4 bases, the J end lost 5 bases, and 14 bases lay between the germline ends. Germline CDR1 LGHDT, CDR2 YNNKEL (reference sequence). This CDR3 has 14 amino acids. CDR3 DNA: TGTGCCAGCAGCCTTATGGGAGTTGGGGAGACCCAGTACTTC. Translating it yields CASSLMGVGETQYF.

The V and J genes are TRBV19 and TRBJ2-3; 8 bases map to TRBD2. Germline V lookup: CDR1 LNHDA, CDR2 SQIVND (reference sequence). V was pared by 5 bases and J by 5 bases, with 12 bases of the junction left unmatched. The CDR3 has 16 amino acids. CDR3 region: CASSVNPGGPGDTQYF. The CDR3 DNA sequence: TGTGCCAGTAGTGTAAATCCGGGGGGGCCCGGAGATACGCAGTATTTT.

By share, this clone ranks as medium-sized. The rearrangement links TRBV4-2 to TRBJ2-4; no reliable D call. The CDR3 extends over 17 amino acids. Germline V lookup: CDR1 LGHNA, CDR2 YNFKEQ. Between the trimmed V and J ends, which lost 0 bases and 0 bases, there was a span of 12 bases. The CDR3 sequence is CASSQEMRFGAKNIQYF. The CDR3 DNA reads as TGTGCCAGCAGCCAAGAGATGAGGTTTGGAGCCAAAAACATTCAGTACTTC.

The chain employs TRBV5-1 and TRBJ2-7, with TRBD1 matching 8 bases. Per germline, CDR1 SGHRS and CDR2 YFSETQ. This CDR3 has 14 residues. V was pared by 3 bases and J by 3 bases, with 5 bases of the junction left unmatched. The CDR3 region is CASSYGTGSYEQYF. The DNA of the CDR3 is TGCGCCAGCAGCTACGGGACAGGTAGCTACGAGCAGTACTTC.

This chain joins TRBV7-2 and TRBJ2-3; the match to TRBD2 covers 8 bases. Germline loops: CDR1 SGHTA, CDR2 FQGNSA. With 2 bases clipped from V and 5 bases from J, the junction kept 6 bases outside the gene matches. The CDR3 extends over 15 amino acids. The DNA for the CDR3 is TGTGCCAGCAGCTTAAGCCCGAGCGGGGGAGATACGCAGTATTTT. Its protein product is CASSLSPSGGDTQYF.

The chain recombines TRBV7-6 with TRBJ2-5, with 12 positions matching TRBD2. The length of the CDR3 is 15 residues. Germline CDR1 reads SGHVS; CDR2 reads FNYEAQ. V gave up 4 bases and J gave up 2 bases; unmatched junction bases: 2. The CDR3 region has the DNA TGTGCCAGCAGCTCGACTAGCGGGAGACAAGAGACCCAGTACTTC. This translates into CASSSTSGRQETQYF. Using reference TRBV7-6 and TRBJ2-5 for the parts outside the CDR3, the full variable domain is GAGVSQSPRYKVTKRGQDVALRCDPISGHVSLYWYRQALGQGPEFLTYFNYEAQQDKSGLPNDRFSAERPEGSISTLTIQRTEQRDSAMYRCASSSTSGRQETQYFGPGTRLLVL.

This chain connects TRBV4-1 to TRBJ2-3; 9 positions match TRBD1. With V trimmed by 2 bases and J by 1 base, 4 bases remained unmatched. This CDR3 has 16 amino acids. The germline V gene encodes CDR1 MGHRA and CDR2 YSYEKL. This chain's CDR3 is CASSQRTGGGTDTQYF. The DNA for the CDR3 is TGCGCCAGCAGCCAAAGAACAGGGGGCGGCACAGATACGCAGTATTTT.

The rearrangement links TRBV28 to TRBJ2-7; D is unresolved. V was trimmed by 6 bases and J by 3 bases, leaving 12 bases between them. CDR1 and CDR2 (germline): MDHEN, SYDVKM. This CDR3 has 13 residues. CDR3 coding DNA: TGTGCCAGCAGGGCCTCCAATATCTACGAGCAGTACTTC. Translation gives CASRASNIYEQYF.

V usage is TRBV28 and J usage is TRBJ1-5, with 9 bases that match TRBD1. Germline lookup yields CDR1 MDHEN and CDR2 SYDVKM. The CDR3 contains 16 residues. Losses at the gene ends were 5 bases for V and 4 bases for J; bases not matched to a gene: 9. The CDR3 DNA sequence: TGTGCCAGCAGTGGACCCGGGACAGGGTATAATCAGCCCCAGCATTTT. Protein sequence: CASSGPGTGYNQPQHF.

This chain joins TRBV13 and TRBJ1-2; 10 nucleotides align to TRBD1. This CDR3 has 13 amino acids. Germline V lookup: CDR1 PRHDT, CDR2 FYEKMQ (reference sequence). Trimming cost V 5 bases and J 8 bases; bases outside gene matches: 5. Here the CDR3 DNA reads TGTGCCAGCAGCGGATCGGGACAGGGGGGCTACACCTTC. This gives the protein CASSGSGQGGYTF.

This clone came up once. V usage is TRBV27 and J usage is TRBJ1-1, with D maybe TRBD1 (5 bases). The CDR3 totals 11 residues. Trimming stripped 9 bases from V and 8 bases from J, with 13 bases between. The germline V gene has CDR1 MNHEY and CDR2 SMNVEV (reference sequence). The CDR3 region has the DNA TGTGCCAGTACAGGTTATTCGGAAGCTTTCTTT. This translates into CASTGYSEAFF.